This TCR beta chain was found in a study of tumor and adjacent non-tumor tissue in lung cancer. Turning to the study itself: Patients comprised 12 adenocarcinoma, a couple of squamous cell carcinoma and 1 small cell lung cancer. Stage I to III disease affected 9 to 10 men and roughly 5 women aged about 30 to 85.

Study outcomes and limitations: Shorter survival was associated with higher TCR diversity in tumors.

This clonotype is categorized as medium-sized. Its target is not known. No cell sorting was done before RNA was extracted from the tissue. More than 3 cm separated this lung sample from the edge of the tumor. Between August and November 2014, newly diagnosed, chemotherapy-naive lung cancer patients underwent thoracic surgery in China. A modified ARM-PCR protocol with three rounds of nested PCR amplified TCRbeta. Using its own MiXCR run on the multiplex PCR reads, TCRdb lists one record per CDR3 protein. The profile shows under 75,000 distinct CDR3 sequences, under 70% of them singletons. Germline lookup yields CDR1 SGHAT and CDR2 FQDESV (reference sequence). This CDR3 contains 17 residues. The V end was cut by 1 base, the J end by 2 bases, with 16 bases between.

The sample taken for sequencing was distant non-tumor lung tissue. This sequence originates from a woman aged 50 to 65 with non-small cell lung cancer. This chain joins TRBV11-1 and TRBJ2-3; D perhaps matches TRBD2 (7 bases). In nucleotides, the CDR3 is TGTGCCAGCAGCTTAGAAGCGGTGGGGGGGGCCACAGATACGCAGTATTTT. Amino acid sequence: CASSLEAVGGATDTQYF.